The 23 T cell receptor beta chains below all came from one sample that was sequenced in a study of identical twins. TCRdb analysed the 5' RACE reads with MiXCR anew, one entry per CDR3 protein. The sample has about 240,000 distinct CDR3 sequences; about 11% are singletons. Sequenced sample: memory T cells sorted from blood. The receptors derive from a man aged 50 to 60 in good health.

On this clonotype itself: A much larger clone is a single base away; this may be a read error. The chain carries TRBV20-1 and TRBJ1-2, with D hard to call. In germline, CDR1 is DFQATT, CDR2 SNEGSKA (reference sequence). The CDR3 is 15 residues long. The CDR3 sequence is CSARATTGPFYGYPF. The CDR3 DNA reads as TGCAGTGCTAGAGCGACCACGGGCCCCTTCTATGGCTACCCCTTC.

This clonotype was recorded a few times. This chain connects TRBV4-1 to TRBJ1-4; no reliable D call. Germline CDR1 and CDR2: MGHRA and YSYEKL. V lost 0 bases and J lost 0, with 17 bases in between. CDR3 length: 19 residues. For the CDR3, the DNA is TGCGCCAGCAGCCAAGATAGGGAAGGAGGGTTTGCAACTAATGAAAAACTGTTTTTT. Its protein is CASSQDREGGFATNEKLFF.

This clonotype showed up many times. The chain is built from TRBV14 and TRBJ1-2; 9 bases are a match to TRBD1. The CDR3 totals 15 residues. Per germline, CDR1 SGHDN and CDR2 FVKESK. Trimming removed 1 base from V and 8 bases from J; junction bases left unmatched: 8. The CDR3 reads CASSQVEGTGSGYTF. The CDR3 region has the DNA TGTGCCAGCAGCCAAGTGGAGGGGACAGGGTCCGGCTACACCTTC.

This clonotype was found many times. The V and J genes are TRBV29-1 and TRBJ2-5, with 10 positions matching TRBD2. CDR1 SQVTM and CDR2 ANQGSEA come from the germline V gene. The V segment lost 0 bases and the J segment 2 bases; nucleotides outside the gene matches: 9. This CDR3 contains 17 residues. CDR3 region: CSVEDGLAERAQETQYF. The CDR3 DNA is TGCAGCGTTGAAGACGGACTAGCGGAGAGGGCTCAAGAGACCCAGTACTTC.

This chain connects TRBV5-5 to TRBJ2-3; D unclear. The CDR3 length is 13 residues. The V and J ends lost 0 bases and 4 bases respectively, with 6 bases between them. The germline V gene has CDR1 SGHKS and CDR2 YYEKEE (reference sequence). The CDR3 loop reads CASSLVGPDTQYF. The CDR3 nucleotides are TGTGCCAGCAGCTTGGTAGGGCCAGATACGCAGTATTTT.

This clonotype was picked up many times. The CDR3 sequence: CASRPRTSFYSYNEQFF. The CDR3 region has the DNA TGTGCCAGCAGGCCACGAACTAGCTTCTACTCCTACAATGAGCAGTTCTTC. The gene calls are TRBV6-1 and TRBJ2-1; weak D call: TRBD2 (6 bases). V was shortened by 6 bases and J by 0 bases, with 18 bases between the two germline ends. Germline lookup yields CDR1 MNHNS and CDR2 SASEGT. This CDR3 is 17 amino acids long.

The rearrangement joins TRBV6-4 to TRBJ2-3; TRBD2 aligns across 12 bases. Trimming at V came to 4 bases and at J to 2 bases, leaving 4 bases not matched to a gene. Germline values: CDR1 MRHNA, CDR2 SNTAGT. CDR3 length: 16 residues. The CDR3: CASSARLAGATDTQYF. DNA of the CDR3: TGTGCCAGCAGTGCCCGACTAGCGGGGGCCACAGATACGCAGTATTTT.

This clonotype has at least ten counts. The rearrangement links TRBV5-4 to TRBJ1-2; 7 bases map to TRBD1. This CDR3 has 14 amino acids. Germline V lookup: CDR1 SGHNT, CDR2 YYREEE (reference sequence). J was trimmed by 2 bases and V by 2 bases; bases with no gene match: 3. The CDR3 DNA sequence: TGTGCCAGCAGCTTAAACAGGGGAAACTATGGCTACACCTTC. It translates to CASSLNRGNYGYTF. Full variable domain (missing parts from reference TRBV5-4 and TRBJ1-2): ETGVTQSPTHLIKTRGQQVTLRCSSQSGHNTVSWYQQALGQGPQFIFQYYREEENGRGNFPPRFSGLQFPNYSSELNVNALELDDSALYLCASSLNRGNYGYTFGSGTRLTVV.

This clonotype was observed a few times. The chain combines TRBV20-1 with TRBJ1-2; TRBD1 matches at 10 bases. Germline values: CDR1 DFQATT, CDR2 SNEGSKA (reference sequence). V was pared by 5 bases and J by 3 bases, with 3 bases of the junction left unmatched. The CDR3 spans 13 residues. The CDR3 sequence is CSAEDRGHYGYTF. In DNA, the CDR3 is TGCAGTGCTGAAGACAGGGGGCACTATGGCTACACCTTC.

This clonotype was seen repeatedly, ten times or more. The CDR3 DNA reads TGTGCCAGCAGTGAACCCCGTACTGAAGCTTTCTTT. Its translation is CASSEPRTEAFF. The V gene is TRBV6-1, the J gene TRBJ1-1; D call uncertain. The CDR3 consists of 12 residues. V was shortened by 2 bases and J by 5 bases, with 6 bases between the two germline ends. The germline V gene has CDR1 MNHNS and CDR2 SASEGT.

This clonotype was seen at least ten times. The chain combines TRBV20-1 with TRBJ2-1, with 8 bases that match TRBD2. The germline V gene has CDR1 DFQATT and CDR2 SNEGSKA (reference sequence). V gave up 6 bases and J gave up 0 bases; unmatched junction bases: 7. The length of the CDR3 is 15 residues. The CDR3 DNA reads TGCAGTGCCACGATACTAGCGGACTCCTACAATGAGCAGTTCTTC. Amino acid sequence: CSATILADSYNEQFF.

This clonotype was counted ten times or more. This chain joins TRBV4-2 and TRBJ1-1, with D hard to call. The CDR3 length is 14 residues. The V gene's germline CDR1 is LGHNA and CDR2 YNFKEQ. Trimming took off 0 bases at V and 6 bases at J, with 11 bases between the two ends. This chain's CDR3 is CASSQDVFRSEAFF. CDR3 DNA: TGTGCCAGCAGCCAAGACGTGTTCAGATCTGAAGCTTTCTTT.

Only a few counts were recorded for this clonotype. The rearrangement uses TRBV20-1 and TRBJ2-7, with TRBD1 identical over 10 bases. The germline V gene encodes CDR1 DFQATT and CDR2 SNEGSKA (reference sequence). With 6 bases clipped from V and 3 bases from J, the junction kept 5 bases outside the gene matches. The CDR3 loop spans 13 amino acids. The CDR3 DNA is TGCAGTGCAGAAAGGACAGGGGGCTACGAGCAGTACTTC. Amino acid sequence: CSAERTGGYEQYF.

The rearrangement uses TRBV7-9 and TRBJ2-1; TRBD2 matches 9 bases. The CDR3 loop spans 15 amino acids. Germline trimming cut 3 bases from V and 7 bases from J; bases unmatched to any gene: 7. Germline V gene data show CDR1 as SEHNR and CDR2 as FQNEAQ (reference sequence). CDR3 bases: TGTGCCAGCAGCTTGTGGCGGGGGGGCCGGAATGAGCAGTTCTTC. Protein: CASSLWRGGRNEQFF.

This clonotype was counted between two and nine times. The V gene is TRBV6-5, the J gene TRBJ1-2; 10 positions match TRBD1. The CDR3 runs to 15 residues. Looked up from germline, CDR1 is MNHEY and CDR2 is SVGAGI. Unmatched junction bases numbered 6, after V lost 0 bases and J lost 8 bases. The chain's CDR3 is CASSYSGTGVQGYTF. CDR3 DNA: TGTGCCAGCAGTTACTCCGGGACAGGGGTTCAAGGCTACACCTTC.

This clonotype has only a few counts. The chain recombines TRBV12-3 or TRBV12-4 with TRBJ2-3, with D hard to call. The V and J ends lost 6 bases and 4 bases respectively, with 11 bases between them. The CDR3 has 13 residues. This chain's CDR3 is CASRRPGPDTQYF. The CDR3 nucleotides are TGTGCCAGCAGACGGCCCGGGCCAGATACGCAGTATTTT.

This clonotype came up a few times. This chain links TRBV5-1 with TRBJ1-4; 8 bases fit TRBD1. This CDR3 is built from 15 residues. Germline V gene sequence: CDR1 SGHRS, CDR2 YFSETQ. Trimming at V came to 4 bases and at J to 5 bases, leaving 7 bases not matched to a gene. The CDR3 here is CASSVGQGMNEKLFF. CDR3 nucleotide sequence: TGCGCCAGCAGCGTAGGACAGGGCATGAATGAAAAACTGTTTTTT.

The table lists this clonotype with many counts. The chain uses TRBV5-6 and TRBJ2-1; no reliable D call. The CDR3 is 14 amino acids. The germline gives CDR1 SGHDT, CDR2 YYEEEE. Deletions cut 4 bases from V and 2 bases from J, with 10 bases between. In nucleotides, the CDR3 is TGTGCCAGCAGCGTCAGCTACCCCTACAATGAGCAGTTCTTC. It codes for CASSVSYPYNEQFF.

This clonotype was seen ten or more times. The genes are TRBV27 and TRBJ1-2; a possible D gene is TRBD1 (6 bases). This CDR3 is 17 amino acids long. Trimming cost V 4 bases and J 5 bases, with 23 bases left between them. The V gene's germline CDR1 is MNHEY and CDR2 SMNVEV (reference sequence). In nucleotides, the CDR3 is TGTGCCAGCAGTTCCGGGAGGGGGACACTTGCACTTTATGGCTACACCTTC. It codes for CASSSGRGTLALYGYTF.

This clonotype has only a few counts. The chain uses TRBV6-5 and TRBJ2-3; no reliable D call. The germline V gene has CDR1 MNHEY and CDR2 SVGAGI. The V end was cut by 2 bases, the J end by 6 bases, with 12 bases between. This CDR3 comprises 14 residues. The CDR3 loop reads CASSYGVRGDTQYF. DNA for the CDR3: TGTGCCAGCAGTTACGGAGTTCGAGGTGATACGCAGTATTTT.

This clonotype was counted a few times. The V and J genes are TRBV6-5 and TRBJ1-2; no clear D gene. From germline, CDR1 is MNHEY and CDR2 SVGAGI. Trimming took 0 bases from V and 2 from J, leaving 16 bases between them. The CDR3 covers 17 residues. DNA of the CDR3: TGTGCCAGCAGTTACTCGGAGTACTCGGCCGGCAACTATGGCTACACCTTC. Translated: CASSYSEYSAGNYGYTF.

The chain carries TRBV27 and TRBJ1-6; 9 bases match TRBD1. Germline CDR1 is MNHEY and CDR2 is SMNVEV (reference sequence). V was clipped by 6 bases and J by 9 bases; unmatched bases: 6. The CDR3 runs 14 residues. This CDR3 reads CASRVGQGFSPLHF. CDR3 DNA: TGTGCCAGCAGAGTAGGACAGGGGTTTTCACCCCTCCACTTT.

In regard to this clonotype: Because it lacks the conserved phenylalanine or tryptophan at the end, this CDR3 is likely a read error. The CDR3 DNA reads TGTGCCAGCAGCCCACCCAGGGACACCGGGGAGCTGTTTCTT. Protein product: CASSPPRDTGELFL. The V call is TRBV7-9, the J call TRBJ2-2; tentative D call: TRBD1 (5 bases). The CDR3 runs 14 residues. V was shortened by 5 bases and J by 3 bases, with 10 bases between the two germline ends. Germline V lookup: CDR1 SEHNR, CDR2 FQNEAQ (reference sequence).